The 29 T cell receptor beta chains presented below share a single source sample, sequenced in a study of blood T cells in healthy people across ages. A second PCR of roughly 7 to 11 cycles used a sample-barcoded 5' primer and a J-beta primer mix. One entry per CDR3 protein, called by TCRdb with MiXCR from the 5' RACE reads. The table lists about 1.4 million distinct CDR3 sequences, almost 60% of them singletons. Sequencing was performed on blood. The receptors stem from a man between 18 and 35 years old in good health.

J is TRBJ2-7 and V is TRBV29-1; D is possibly TRBD1 or TRBD2 (5 bases each). Germline V gives CDR1 SQVTM, CDR2 ANQGSEA. The CDR3 extends over 12 amino acids. Trimming left V 7 bases short and J 7 bases short, with 17 bases between. CDR3 loop: CSAEGNLGEQYF. CDR3 sequence (DNA): TGCAGCGCCGAGGGGAACCTGGGGGAGCAGTACTTC.

J is TRBJ2-5 and V is TRBV13; 10 nucleotides align to TRBD2. TRBJ2-7 explains the end of the DNA better; the J call may be wrong. The CDR3 length is 15 residues. Germline V gives CDR1 PRHDT, CDR2 FYEKMQ (reference sequence). The DNA for the CDR3 is TGTGCCAGCAGCTTAAATCTAGCGGGGGACGACGAGCAGTACTTC. This codes for CASSLNLAGDDEQYF.

This sequence joins TRBV28 and TRBJ1-4, with unresolved D. CDR1 is MDHEN and CDR2 is SYDVKM in the germline V gene. The V end was cut by 4 bases, the J end by 8 bases, with 17 bases between. CDR3 length: 15 amino acids. CDR3 nucleotide sequence: TGTGCCAGCAGTTACCGGACCGCCTTTGGGGAAAAACTGTTTTTT. Translation gives CASSYRTAFGEKLFF.

This clonotype was counted between two and nine times. The chain carries TRBV4-1 and TRBJ1-4, with D unresolved. Per the germline V gene, CDR1 is MGHRA and CDR2 is YSYEKL. This CDR3 spans 14 amino acids. V lost 2 bases and J 3 bases, leaving 7 bases between the germline ends. Written as DNA, the CDR3 is TGCGCCAGCAGCCAACGGGAGGCTAATGAAAAACTGTTTTTT. Translation: CASSQREANEKLFF.

V and J are TRBV27 and TRBJ2-1; D could derive from TRBD1 or TRBD2 (5 bases each). The CDR3 sequence is 14 residues long. Germline CDR1 MNHEY, CDR2 SMNVEV (reference sequence). Trimming left V 5 bases short and J 13 bases short, with 21 bases between. The CDR3 coding sequence is TGTGCCAGCAGTCCCAGTCCTTTAGCAGGGACCCAGTTCTTC. This encodes CASSPSPLAGTQFF.

The chain couples TRBV20-1 to TRBJ2-3; 8 positions agree with TRBD2. Germline V gene data show CDR1 as DFQATT and CDR2 as SNEGSKA (reference sequence). The CDR3 consists of 15 residues. V lost 1 base to trimming and J lost 5 bases; unmatched junction nucleotides: 8. CDR3 in amino acids: CSARAGLAKLDTQYF. CDR3 sequence (DNA): TGCAGTGCTAGAGCAGGACTAGCAAAATTAGATACGCAGTATTTT.

The CDR3, as DNA: TGTGCCAGCAGTGTTCAGGGAAATTATGGCTACACCTTC. Amino acids: CASSVQGNYGYTF. The rearrangement uses TRBV27 and TRBJ1-2; D is possibly TRBD1 (5 bases). From germline, CDR1 is MNHEY and CDR2 SMNVEV (reference sequence). The CDR3 consists of 13 residues. Between the trimmed V and J ends, which lost 5 bases and 5 bases, there was a span of 12 bases.

The V call is TRBV20-1, the J call TRBJ1-5; D perhaps matches TRBD1 (5 bases). The CDR3 is 14 residues long. The V gene lost 7 bases and the J gene lost 0 bases, with 13 bases spanning the gap. CDR1 is DFQATT and CDR2 is SNEGSKA in the germline V gene (reference sequence). CDR3 nucleotides: TGCAGTGGTCGACAGCAGAATAGCAATCAGCCCCAGCATTTT. Translation: CSGRQQNSNQPQHF.

The DNA for the CDR3 is TGTGCCAGCAGTGATACCCCGGGGGCAACTAATGAAAAACTGTTTTTT. This sequence encodes CASSDTPGATNEKLFF. V gene TRBV6-4 combines with J gene TRBJ1-4, with D perhaps TRBD1 (5 bases). The CDR3 totals 16 residues. Trimming left V 3 bases short and J 0 bases short, with 11 bases between. CDR1 and CDR2 (germline): MRHNA, SNTAGT.

V and J are TRBV2 and TRBJ2-1; the D call may be TRBD1 or TRBD2 (6 bases each). Between the trimmed V and J ends, which lost 4 bases and 3 bases, there was a span of 10 bases. The CDR3 has 14 amino acids. CDR1 is SNHLY, CDR2 FYNNEI, per germline. The CDR3 loop is CASSAGGHYNEQFF. The CDR3 DNA sequence: TGTGCCAGCAGTGCTGGGGGGCACTACAATGAGCAGTTCTTC.

The gene calls are TRBV4-3 and TRBJ2-7; perhaps D is TRBD1 or TRBD2 (5 bases each). V dropped 0 bases and J dropped 6 bases, with 12 bases sitting between them. Germline CDR1 is LGHNA and CDR2 is YSLEER. The CDR3 has 14 amino acids. The CDR3 sequence is CASSQDHRGAEQYF. In DNA, the CDR3 is TGCGCCAGCAGCCAAGATCACCGAGGGGCCGAGCAGTACTTC.

V is TRBV29-1 and J is TRBJ2-2; the D gene is possibly TRBD1 (7 bases). The CDR3 contains 15 residues. Trimming shortened V by 7 bases and J by 10 bases, and 25 bases separated the two germline ends. In germline, CDR1 is SQVTM, CDR2 ANQGSEA. CDR3 coding DNA: TGCAGCGCAATCCGGTCGGGAGACAGGGTGACGGAGCTGTTTTTT. This gives the protein CSAIRSGDRVTELFF.

This chain joins TRBV20-1 and TRBJ1-2; 11 nucleotides match TRBD1. The V gene's germline CDR1 is DFQATT and CDR2 SNEGSKA (reference sequence). V lost 5 bases, J lost 2 bases, and 10 bases stayed unmatched. The CDR3 length is 16 residues. The CDR3 is CSASNVGQGANYGYTF. The CDR3 nucleotides read TGCAGTGCTTCCAACGTAGGACAGGGGGCCAACTATGGCTACACCTTC.

The rearrangement links TRBV21-1 to TRBJ1-2; whether TRBD1, the table's D call, matches the DNA was not checked. TRBV21-1 is a pseudogene. The CDR3 covers 15 residues. Here the CDR3 DNA reads TGTGCCAGCAGCAAAGGGGGCAAGCTCAGCTATGGCTACACCTTC. Translating gives CASSKGGKLSYGYTF.

This clonotype has just one count. The chain recombines TRBV12-3 or TRBV12-4 with TRBJ1-5, with a weak D call TRBD1 (6 bases). V shed 3 bases and J shed 7 bases, with 13 bases lying between them. This CDR3 is 14 amino acids long. The CDR3 here is CASSLTGSEQPQHF. DNA for the CDR3: TGTGCCAGCAGTTTGACAGGTAGCGAACAGCCCCAGCATTTT.

This clonotype was seen a few times. The rearrangement joins TRBV4-2 to TRBJ1-5; 7 positions agree with TRBD1. The CDR3 contains 17 residues. The germline V gene encodes CDR1 LGHNA and CDR2 YNFKEQ. The trim removed 1 base at V and 0 bases at J, leaving 6 bases unmatched. Here the CDR3 reads CASSQVTGPYSNQPQHF. CDR3 sequence (DNA): TGTGCCAGCAGCCAAGTGACAGGGCCGTATAGCAATCAGCCCCAGCATTTT.

This clonotype was picked up a small number of times. The genes are TRBV4-3 and TRBJ2-1; 7 bases line up with TRBD2. Trimming removed 1 base from V and 10 bases from J; junction bases left unmatched: 10. Germline CDR1 reads LGHNA; CDR2 reads YSLEER. The CDR3 has 15 amino acids. The CDR3 sequence is CASSQGERDLTEQFF. CDR3 coding DNA: TGCGCCAGCAGCCAAGGAGAGCGGGACCTAACCGAGCAGTTCTTC.

V usage is TRBV20-1 and J usage is TRBJ2-3; D unresolved. This CDR3 has 14 amino acids. V was trimmed by 1 base and J by 4 bases, leaving 12 bases between them. Germline lookup yields CDR1 DFQATT and CDR2 SNEGSKA (reference sequence). CDR3 protein: CSARVGTRSDTQYF. The CDR3 DNA reads as TGCAGTGCTAGAGTGGGCACCCGTTCAGATACGCAGTATTTT.

There are a few counts of this clonotype. The V and J genes are TRBV4-1 and TRBJ2-3; 9 nucleotides agree with TRBD2. The V and J ends lost 2 bases and 3 bases, in that order; junction bases with no gene match: 9. This CDR3 region has 17 residues. In germline, CDR1 is MGHRA, CDR2 YSYEKL. The CDR3 region is CASSQPSGKQFTDTQYF. The CDR3 DNA reads TGCGCCAGCAGCCAACCTAGCGGGAAGCAATTTACAGATACGCAGTATTTT.

V and J are TRBV4-2 and TRBJ2-7, with D possibly matching TRBD2 (5 bases). This CDR3 has 17 amino acids. V lost 1 base and J 2 bases, leaving 18 bases between the germline ends. In germline, CDR1 is LGHNA, CDR2 YNFKEQ. The CDR3 DNA reads as TGTGCCAGCAGCCAAGGGGCAGAGGCGGGCCAAACCTACGAGCAGTACTTC. Translated, it gives CASSQGAEAGQTYEQYF.

V is TRBV9 and J is TRBJ2-5, with D possibly being TRBD1 or TRBD2 (5 bases each). V dropped 3 bases and J dropped 2 bases, with 23 bases sitting between them. The CDR3 is 18 residues long. Germline CDR1 is SGDLS and CDR2 is YYNGEE. The CDR3 loop is CASSGRAGAPRGQETQYF. The CDR3, as DNA: TGTGCCAGCAGCGGCAGGGCTGGGGCTCCCAGAGGGCAAGAGACCCAGTACTTC.

A single count supports this clonotype. The chain employs TRBV12-3 or TRBV12-4 and TRBJ1-2; 11 nucleotides match TRBD1. The ends lost 6 bases at V and 6 bases at J; junction bases unmatched: 15. The CDR3 totals 17 residues. The CDR3 DNA follows: TGTGCCAGCAGCCCGGACAGGGGGCGTCCGGACGAGAATGGCTACACCTTC. This translates into CASSPDRGRPDENGYTF.

The chain carries TRBV20-1 and TRBJ2-4, with TRBD2 matching over 13 bases. The CDR3 extends over 22 amino acids. Germline V gene lookup returns CDR1 DFQATT and CDR2 SNEGSKA (reference sequence). V shed 6 bases and J 0 bases; nucleotides not matched to a gene: 23. CDR3 coding DNA: TGCAGTGCCCGATACCCAGGGGGCTCGGGACTAGCGGGACAACTAGCCAAAAACATTCAGTACTTC. Encoded protein: CSARYPGGSGLAGQLAKNIQYF.

The V and J genes are TRBV12-3 or TRBV12-4 and TRBJ2-1; weak D call: TRBD1 (6 bases). CDR3 size: 17 residues. The V and J ends lost 5 bases and 4 bases respectively, with 21 bases between them. The CDR3 reads CASSPLTSQGSYNEQFF. In nucleotides, the CDR3 is TGTGCCAGCAGTCCTCTAACCTCACAGGGTTCTTACAATGAGCAGTTCTTC.

This clonotype was seen a few times. The chain combines TRBV4-2 with TRBJ2-7; 9 nucleotides match TRBD2. The junction had 4 bases not matched to a gene; V was cut back by 1 base and J by 3 bases. CDR1 LGHNA and CDR2 YNFKEQ come from the germline V gene. The CDR3 sequence is 15 residues long. The CDR3 region is CASSQVPAGGYEQYF. CDR3 DNA: TGTGCCAGCAGCCAAGTTCCAGCGGGGGGCTACGAGCAGTACTTC.

The gene calls are TRBV5-5 and TRBJ2-5, with D uncertain. Deletions cut 4 bases from V and 11 bases from J, with 24 bases between. Germline CDR1 reads SGHKS; CDR2 reads YYEKEE (reference sequence). The CDR3 loop spans 15 amino acids. The DNA of the CDR3 is TGTGCCAGCAGCCAAAGAGCCTTAGGAGTTACGGAGCAGTACTTC. Translated: CASSQRALGVTEQYF.

This clonotype came up a few times. The chain links TRBV20-1 to TRBJ1-2; D is undetermined. Germline V gene sequence: CDR1 DFQATT, CDR2 SNEGSKA (reference sequence). This CDR3 comprises 13 residues. The V gene lost 6 bases and the J gene lost 0 bases, with 11 bases spanning the gap. CDR3 nucleotides: TGCAGTGCCGGAGGCAACACTAACTATGGCTACACCTTC. Translation gives CSAGGNTNYGYTF.

The J gene is TRBJ2-7, the V gene TRBV2; TRBD2 is a possible D gene (5 bases). V was shortened by 8 bases and J by 7 bases, with 24 bases between the two germline ends. From germline, CDR1 is SNHLY and CDR2 FYNNEI. The CDR3 is made up of 15 amino acids. CDR3 nucleotide sequence: TGTGCCAGCCCGGGGAGCGAACCGCCAGACAATGAGCAGTACTTC. Protein sequence: CASPGSEPPDNEQYF.

This clonotype was detected many times. The chain has TRBV7-2 and TRBJ2-7; D call uncertain. The germline V gene has CDR1 SGHTA and CDR2 FQGNSA. The CDR3 contains 15 residues. Trimming shortened V by 2 bases and J by 0 bases, and 11 bases separated the two germline ends. CDR3 bases: TGTGCCAGCAGCTTAATGGCAGCAAGCTCCTACGAGCAGTACTTC. Its translation: CASSLMAASSYEQYF.